Listed here is a single T cell receptor (beta chain). Its antigen is as yet unknown. Data came from immunoSEQ multiplex PCR; TCRdb stores just in-frame clones and leaves some out. The profile covers about 160,000 clones, with roughly 90% appearing a single time and 3.5% to 4.5% taken by the ten largest. The data are from a study of cytomegalovirus exposure and HLA in healthy donors. Study-level results: A classifier reportedly called cytomegalovirus status with high sensitivity and specificity. The study recorded about 160 TCR beta chains that were cytomegalovirus-associated. Most observed TCR sequences were rare, whereas some public TCRs were detected in many donors.

The donors were in the 120-subject validation cohort, distinct from the roughly 720-subject first cohort. This CDR3 has 14 residues. The V and J genes are TRBV21-1 and TRBJ2-7; the table assigns TRBD2, which was not confirmed against the DNA. TRBV21-1 is classified as a pseudogene. This TCR was sampled from a man aged 18 to 29 in good health and CMV-seropositive. The sample comprised PBMCs. CDR3 sequence reads: CASSPRVLPYEQYF. The CDR3 coding sequence is TGTGCCAGCAGCCCGCGGGTGCTCCCCTACGAGCAGTACTTC.